This T cell receptor beta chain was identified in a study of breast tumors, draining lymph nodes, adjacent tissues. Breast cancer patients provided tissue from their axillary draining lymph nodes. TCRdb fed the multiplex PCR reads into MiXCR, producing one record per CDR3 protein. The sample carries approximately 280,000 distinct CDR3 sequences, over 30% recorded once. Whole-study results and caveats: Tumor T cell lymph node origin was a supported hypothesis, not proven. Tumors had less TCR diversity than lymph nodes, more than nontumor tissue. The data were judged consistent with most tumor T cells coming from lymph node and expanding in tumor.

A remark on this clonotype: Its matching antigen is unknown.

Looked up from germline, CDR1 is MNHEY and CDR2 is SVGEGT. V lost 2 bases and J 1 base, leaving 9 bases between the germline ends. This CDR3 region has 15 residues. The specimen sequenced was axillary lymph node tissue. This chain connects TRBV6-2 or TRBV6-3 to TRBJ2-4; the D call may be TRBD1 or TRBD2 (5 bases each). The receptor comes from a female donor with breast cancer. Some clones in this sample may be carry-over from other donors' samples. The CDR3 DNA sequence: TGTGCCAGCAGTTACGGGGGTTTGGCCAAAAACATTCAGTACTTC. It yields the protein CASSYGGLAKNIQYF.